Below are 15 T cell receptor beta chains sequenced from a single sample in a study of cytotoxic CD8 clonotypes in ibrutinib-treated CLL. TCRdb's copy holds only in-frame clones and misses some; the assay was immunoSEQ multiplex PCR. The sample lists some 120,000 clones; under 70% were seen once. Material: PBMCs, obtained after 24 months of ibrutinib treatment. The receptors were sampled from a human donor with chronic lymphocytic leukemia.

V and J are TRBV5-4 and TRBJ2-7, with TRBD1 matching 8 bases. J lost 4 bases, V lost 0 bases, and 9 bases had no gene match. This CDR3 has 16 residues. The germline gives CDR1 SGHNT, CDR2 YYREEE (reference sequence). The CDR3 sequence: CASSLAPDRAKYEQYF. The CDR3 nucleotides read TGTGCCAGCAGCTTGGCCCCGGACAGGGCCAAGTACGAGCAGTACTTC.

This sequence joins TRBV5-1 and TRBJ2-5, with 8 bases lining up with TRBD2. Germline values: CDR1 SGHRS, CDR2 YFSETQ. The CDR3 has 15 amino acids. V lost 4 bases to trimming and J lost 5 bases; unmatched junction nucleotides: 10. The DNA of the CDR3 is TGCGCCAGCAGCACCTCGGGGGGGCTAACCGAGACCCAGTACTTC. It is translated as CASSTSGGLTETQYF.

This sequence joins TRBV5-1 and TRBJ2-7; a possible D gene is TRBD2 (5 bases). The germline gives CDR1 SGHRS, CDR2 YFSETQ. The CDR3 loop spans 13 amino acids. V was shortened by 4 bases and J by 3 bases, with 11 bases between the two germline ends. The CDR3 DNA is TGCGCCAGCAGCCCCGGTGAGGGCTACGAGCAGTACTTC. Encoded protein: CASSPGEGYEQYF. The full variable domain, rest sourced from reference TRBV5-1 and TRBJ2-7, is KAGVTQTPRYLIKTRGQQVTLSCSPISGHRSVSWYQQTPGQGLQFLFEYFSETQRNKGNFPGRFSGRQFSNSRSEMNVSTLELGDSALYLCASSPGEGYEQYFGPGTRLTVT.

V usage is TRBV9 and J usage is TRBJ2-3, with no clear D. CDR3 length: 15 amino acids. The germline V and J ends were trimmed by 0 bases and 2 bases, with 10 bases remaining between them. Germline assignment: CDR1 SGDLS and CDR2 YYNGEE. This CDR3 reads CASSVDPVDTDTQYF. CDR3 DNA sequence: TGTGCCAGCAGCGTAGATCCAGTCGACACAGATACGCAGTATTTT.

This clone occurred a few times. The chain employs TRBV2 and TRBJ2-1; 13 positions agree with TRBD2. The CDR3 sequence is 15 residues long. Germline CDR1 reads SNHLY; CDR2 reads FYNNEI. V trimming: 5 bases; J trimming: 5 bases; junction bases outside the gene matches: 3. DNA of the CDR3: TGTGCCAGCAGTCGGGGGACTAGCGGGGACAATGAGCAGTTCTTC. Its translation is CASSRGTSGDNEQFF.

This clone was seen a handful of times. This chain connects TRBV5-1 to TRBJ2-1, with D possibly TRBD2 on 6 matching bases. The CDR3 is made up of 13 amino acids. V lost 7 bases, J lost 1 base, and 9 bases lay in between. Per the germline V gene, CDR1 is SGHRS and CDR2 is YFSETQ. The CDR3 DNA is TGCGCCAGCCGGGACTCGTCCTACAATGAGCAGTTCTTC. This sequence encodes CASRDSSYNEQFF.

The gene calls are TRBV7-6 and TRBJ2-7, with D possibly being TRBD1 (6 bases). V dropped 5 bases and J dropped 4 bases, with 18 bases sitting between them. This CDR3 region has 15 residues. CDR1 and CDR2 (germline): SGHVS, FNYEAQ. The CDR3: CASSPRDTHLYEQYF. CDR3 DNA sequence: TGTGCCAGCAGCCCCCGGGACACACACTTATACGAGCAGTACTTC.

This clone appeared a few times. The chain carries TRBV6-5 and TRBJ1-6; D may be TRBD1 (6 bases). Looked up from germline, CDR1 is MNHEY and CDR2 is SVGAGI. The CDR3 has 15 amino acids. Trimming shortened V by 6 bases and J by 7 bases, and 16 bases separated the two germline ends. CDR3 amino acids: CASSFVTGGNSPLHF. The CDR3 nucleotides are TGTGCCAGCAGCTTCGTGACAGGCGGGAATTCACCCCTCCACTTT.

The rearrangement uses TRBV30 and TRBJ1-1; tentative D call: TRBD1 (6 bases). V lost 5 bases to trimming and J lost 7 bases, with 35 bases between them. CDR1 GTSNPN and CDR2 SVGIG come from the germline V gene (reference sequence). The CDR3 contains 19 residues. CDR3 region: CAWDNIEIEGHGRHGEAFF. For the CDR3, the DNA is TGTGCCTGGGATAATATTGAGATTGAGGGACATGGGCGACATGGTGAAGCTTTCTTT. The full variable domain, its missing parts supplied by reference TRBV30 and TRBJ1-1, is SQTIHQWPATLVQPVGSPLSLECTVEGTSNPNLYWYRQAAGRGLQLLFYSVGIGQISSEVPQNLSASRPQDRQFILSSKKLLLSDSGFYLCAWDNIEIEGHGRHGEAFFGQGTRLTVV.

This clone was counted only a few times. This rearrangement joins TRBV4-2 to TRBJ1-6; TRBD1 matches at 7 bases. V gave up 4 bases and J gave up 8 bases; unmatched junction bases: 20. Germline CDR1 is LGHNA and CDR2 is YNFKEQ. The length of the CDR3 is 19 residues. CDR3 protein: CASSRNRGPSAEMDSPLHF. The CDR3 bases are TGTGCCAGCAGCCGAAACAGGGGACCCAGCGCTGAAATGGATTCACCCCTCCACTTT.

The chain links TRBV19 to TRBJ1-5; TRBD1 is a possible D gene (6 bases). The CDR3 has 15 amino acids. Germline lookup yields CDR1 LNHDA and CDR2 SQIVND (reference sequence). The V gene lost 7 bases and the J gene lost 1 base, with 14 bases spanning the gap. The CDR3 is CASTYTGTSNQPQHF. The CDR3 DNA reads TGTGCCAGTACCTATACAGGGACGAGCAATCAGCCCCAGCATTTT. Combining the CDR3 with reference TRBV19 and TRBJ1-5 gives the whole variable domain DGGITQSPKYLFRKEGQNVTLSCEQNLNHDAMYWYRQDPGQGLRLIYYSQIVNDFQKGDIAEGYSVSREKKESFPLTVTSAQKNPTAFYLCASTYTGTSNQPQHFGDGTRLSIL.

This clone showed up just a few times. The chain carries TRBV28 and TRBJ2-3; D is uncertain. The CDR3 sequence is 14 residues long. V gave up 6 bases and J gave up 2 bases, with 12 bases separating them. Germline assignment: CDR1 MDHEN and CDR2 SYDVKM. The CDR3 protein is CASSHSLPTDTQYF. The DNA of the CDR3 is TGTGCCAGCAGCCACAGCCTACCCACAGATACGCAGTATTTT.

This clone has a single count. The rearrangement joins TRBV29-1 to TRBJ2-3; 7 bases align to TRBD1. The V gene's germline CDR1 is SQVTM and CDR2 ANQGSEA. This CDR3 region has 15 residues. Unmatched junction bases numbered 10, after V lost 3 bases and J lost 4 bases. The CDR3 here is CSVDGVGGIPDTQYF. Here the CDR3 DNA reads TGCAGCGTTGACGGGGTAGGGGGCATCCCAGATACGCAGTATTTT.

This chain uses TRBV5-1 with TRBJ2-5; D not certain. Between the trimmed V and J ends, which lost 2 bases and 3 bases, there was a span of 11 bases. The CDR3 contains 14 residues. Germline assignment: CDR1 SGHRS and CDR2 YFSETQ. CDR3 amino acids: CASSLAGREETQYF. CDR3 DNA sequence: TGCGCCAGCAGCTTAGCAGGCCGTGAAGAGACCCAGTACTTC.

The chain recombines TRBV7-2 with TRBJ2-7, with TRBD1 matching 8 bases. The CDR3 sequence is 12 residues long. V shed 4 bases and J 5 bases; nucleotides not matched to a gene: 1. In germline, CDR1 is SGHTA, CDR2 FQGNSA. In DNA, the CDR3 is TGTGCCAGCAGCTGGGGACAGGACGAGCAGTACTTC. Translation gives CASSWGQDEQYF.